Listed here are 2 T cell receptor beta chains from one sample, sequenced in a study of OX40 agonist ivuxolimab in advanced cancers. The table came from immunoSEQ multiplex PCR; TCRdb's copy has only in-frame clones and leaves some out. The data hold about 13,000 clones, with 82% observed a single time. The source was CD4+ or CD8+ T cells sorted from blood, collected in a trial of the OX40 agonist ivuxolimab. The receptors originated from an adult with an advanced solid tumor such as melanoma, head and neck, liver or kidney cancer.

The chain links TRBV6-6 to TRBJ1-2; D gene uncertain. The CDR3 consists of 13 residues. The germline gives CDR1 MNHNY, CDR2 SVGAGI (reference sequence). Trimming cost V 7 bases and J 4 bases, with 13 bases left between them. The CDR3 coding sequence is TGTGCCAGCATTTCTTCGGACGGCTATGGCTACACCTTC. The encoded protein is CASISSDGYGYTF.

The DNA of the CDR3 is TGTGCCAGCAGCTTCGCAGGGGGAAATGAGCAGTTCTTC. Translated, it gives CASSFAGGNEQFF. V gene TRBV7-2 combines with J gene TRBJ2-1, with TRBD1 identical over 7 bases. The germline CDR1 and CDR2 sequences are SGHTA and FQGNSA. J gave up 7 bases and V 3 bases, and 3 bases lay outside the gene matches. The CDR3 contains 13 residues.